This T cell receptor (beta chain) was sequenced for a study of T cell repertoires in cytomegalovirus infection (dated by TCRdb to between 2018 and 2021). Regarding the research as a whole: The HLA type of each donor mattered for the analysis, because public TCR beta signatures pointed to carriage of CMV infection along with the matching HLA type. What the research found in general, with its limitations: The ex vivo response was dominated by HLA-C-restricted CMV-specific TCR beta clonotypes, which also provided the single most frequent clonotype in two of eight donors. Cumulative frequency of public TCR beta family members discriminated carriers of CMV infection plus the relevant HLA type in this cohort and an independent 352-donor cohort.

In its sample, this clonotype was seen many times. Its antigen specificity is not known. No quality values exist for individual bases; no much larger clone is one base distant. Germline trimming: 5 bases from V, 5 bases from J; junction bases outside gene matches: 9. CDR1 SGHTA and CDR2 FQGNSA are derived from the germline V gene. The CDR3 goes from the cysteine to the phenylalanine over 17 residues. The CDR3 DNA has 51 bases and is translated from base 1. This sample was sequenced with an Illumina HiSeq 1500. The raw public reads went through TCRdb reprocessing: fastp at Q25, MiXCR clone calling, in-frame beta chains kept. Merged by CDR3 protein, the rows form single entries marked with the most common genes and DNA. The sample contains 68,000 or so distinct CDR3 sequences, 20% to 25% of them found a single time. The ten most abundant clones make up around three quarters of the sample.

The sample was PBMCs, sequenced either directly or after in vitro stimulation (not recorded which). The rearrangement joined TRBV7-2 to TRBJ2-2; TRBD2 matches 12 bases in the middle. The sequence was collected from a human donor in good health (CMV status not recorded). Some clones in this sample may be carry-over from other donors' samples. The nucleotides are TGTGCCAGCAGCCCCTCTAGCGGGAGGGCCCCAACCGGGGAGCTGTTTTTT. Translated, this gives CASSPSSGRAPTGELFF.